The 12 T cell receptor beta chains presented below share a single source sample, sequenced in a study of T cell changes during pregnancy in multiple sclerosis. Repertoires were generated with immunoSEQ multiplex PCR, while TCRdb's copy carries only in-frame clones and drops some. This sample yields about 44,000 clones, of which about nine tenths are seen a single time; 0.4% to 0.55% belongs to the top ten. Sequencing used CD4+ T cells from peripheral blood mononuclear cells, obtained in the third trimester of pregnancy. The origin of the receptors is a female donor with multiple sclerosis, enrolled in a pregnancy study.

CDR3 region: CAWTPLAGKGEQYF. In DNA form, the CDR3 reads TGTGCCTGGACCCCTCTCGCGGGAAAGGGCGAGCAGTACTTC. V and J are TRBV30 and TRBJ2-7; D is possibly TRBD2 (6 bases). There are 14 residues in the CDR3. Trimming took 4 bases from V and 6 from J, leaving 19 bases between them. CDR1 and CDR2 from the germline V gene are GTSNPN and SVGIG (reference sequence). The full variable domain, rest sourced from reference TRBV30 and TRBJ2-7, is SQTIHQWPATLVQPVGSPLSLECTVEGTSNPNLYWYRQAAGRGLQLLFYSVGIGQISSEVPQNLSASRPQDRQFILSSKKLLLSDSGFYLCAWTPLAGKGEQYFGPGTRLTVT.

J is TRBJ2-4 and V is TRBV7-2; the D is unclear. The CDR3 covers 17 residues. CDR1 is SGHTA, CDR2 FQGNSA, per germline. V shed 4 bases and J shed 0 bases, with 16 bases lying between them. CDR3 region: CASSSDRQRLAKNIQYF. CDR3 sequence (DNA): TGTGCCAGCAGCTCGGATAGGCAGCGACTAGCCAAAAACATTCAGTACTTC.

This clone was found once. The V and J genes are TRBV2 and TRBJ2-7, with a weak D call TRBD1 (6 bases). The CDR3 is 16 residues long. CDR1 and CDR2 from the germline V gene are SNHLY and FYNNEI. Trimming left V 7 bases short and J 2 bases short, with 21 bases between. CDR3 sequence: CASILSGGRGTYEQYF. For the CDR3, the DNA is TGTGCCAGCATCCTAAGTGGGGGTAGGGGGACCTACGAGCAGTACTTC. The full variable domain, rest sourced from reference TRBV2 and TRBJ2-7, is EPEVTQTPSHQVTQMGQEVILRCVPISNHLYFYWYRQILGQKVEFLVSFYNNEISEKSEIFDDQFSVERPDGSNFTLKIRSTKLEDSAMYFCASILSGGRGTYEQYFGPGTRLTVT.

The V call is TRBV29-1, the J call TRBJ2-3; 7 positions agree with TRBD2. CDR3 length: 13 residues. The germline gives CDR1 SQVTM, CDR2 ANQGSEA. The ends lost 4 bases at V and 4 bases at J; junction bases unmatched: 5. CDR3 sequence: CSVGGSTADTQYF. DNA of the CDR3: TGCAGCGTTGGCGGGAGTACGGCAGATACGCAGTATTTT.

This chain joins TRBV27 and TRBJ1-2; no clear D gene. CDR1 is MNHEY and CDR2 is SMNVEV in the germline V gene (reference sequence). This CDR3 has 13 amino acids. Between the trimmed V and J ends, which lost 3 bases and 4 bases, there was a span of 9 bases. The CDR3 nucleotides are TGTGCCAGCAGTTTCGGGTTTCGCTATGGCTACACCTTC. This codes for CASSFGFRYGYTF.

The chain recombines TRBV12-5 with TRBJ2-7, with 9 bases matching TRBD1. The CDR3 has 19 amino acids. J lost 1 base, V lost 5 bases, and 18 bases had no gene match. Looked up from germline, CDR1 is LGHNT and CDR2 is FRNRAP. CDR3 DNA sequence: TGTGCTAGTGGTACCAACTCGGGACAGGGTCCGACTTGGTCCTACGAGCAGTACTTC. As protein: CASGTNSGQGPTWSYEQYF.

This rearrangement joins TRBV5-1 to TRBJ2-6, with 8 positions matching TRBD1. V shed 0 bases and J 0 bases; nucleotides not matched to a gene: 5. Germline V gene data show CDR1 as SGHRS and CDR2 as YFSETQ. The CDR3 is 18 amino acids. CDR3 region: CASSLDGTGNSGANVLTF. CDR3 in DNA: TGCGCCAGCAGCTTGGACGGGACAGGAAACTCTGGGGCCAACGTCCTGACTTTC.

V gene TRBV19 combines with J gene TRBJ2-3, with 12 bases lining up with TRBD2. CDR1 is LNHDA and CDR2 is SQIVND in the germline V gene (reference sequence). J was trimmed by 7 bases and V by 1 base; bases with no gene match: 3. The CDR3 has 15 amino acids. The CDR3 sequence is CASSIASGREYTQYF. The CDR3 nucleotides read TGTGCCAGTAGTATAGCTAGCGGGAGGGAATATACGCAGTATTTT.

The chain carries TRBV7-8 and TRBJ2-7, with D perhaps matching TRBD1 (6 bases). Germline CDR1 and CDR2: SGHVS and FQNEAQ. The CDR3 has 13 amino acids. Between the trimmed V and J ends, which lost 1 base and 6 bases, there was a span of 10 bases. The CDR3 bases are TGTGCCAGCAGCTTAGACAGGGTGCGCGAGCAGTACTTC. This gives the protein CASSLDRVREQYF.

This chain links TRBV2 with TRBJ2-2; no clear D. The V end was cut by 6 bases, the J end by 1 base, with 6 bases between. This CDR3 has 13 amino acids. Germline values: CDR1 SNHLY, CDR2 FYNNEI. Here the CDR3 DNA reads TGTGCCAGCAGGGTAGTGAACACCGGGGAGCTGTTTTTT. Encoded protein: CASRVVNTGELFF. Variable domain in full (rest from reference TRBV2 and TRBJ2-2): EPEVTQTPSHQVTQMGQEVILRCVPISNHLYFYWYRQILGQKVEFLVSFYNNEISEKSEIFDDQFSVERPDGSNFTLKIRSTKLEDSAMYFCASRVVNTGELFFGEGSRLTVL.

This chain uses TRBV11-3 with TRBJ2-7; 9 nucleotides align to TRBD2. With 1 base clipped from V and 4 bases from J, the junction kept 8 bases outside the gene matches. There are 16 residues in the CDR3. CDR1 is SGHNT, CDR2 YENEEA, per germline. The CDR3 DNA sequence: TGTGCCAGCAGCTTAGGTAGCGGGAGTTCAAGGTACGAGCAGTACTTC. Encoded protein: CASSLGSGSSRYEQYF.

The V and J genes are TRBV7-2 and TRBJ1-4, with 9 bases that match TRBD1. Trimming cost V 1 base and J 7 bases; bases outside gene matches: 4. CDR1 is SGHTA and CDR2 is FQGNSA in the germline V gene. This CDR3 has 15 amino acids. CDR3 sequence reads: CASSLGDRVGEKLFF. The CDR3 DNA reads TGTGCCAGCAGCTTAGGGGACAGGGTGGGTGAAAAACTGTTTTTT.